This TCR beta chain was obtained from a study of blood T cell repertoires in COVID-19. Overall study context: The cDNA or gDNA used as material had been derived from T cells, B-cell-depleted T cells, or PBMCs.

Original processing notes: Researchers report that nucleated cell counts were estimated from reference gene primer amplification. TCRdb keeps only in-frame clones here, not all; method: immunoSEQ multiplex PCR. V, J and clone size reflect that table, while D and trimming were determined from the DNA. The table has roughly 190,000 clones, about 81% seen once. CDR1 and CDR2 from the germline V gene are MNHEY and SMNVEV (reference sequence). V was shortened by 6 bases and J by 5 bases, with 25 bases between the two germline ends. This CDR3 region has 17 residues. The gene calls are TRBV27 and TRBJ1-1; D ambiguous. The sequence came from a man between 25 and 39 years old with active or convalescent COVID-19. The material sequenced was peripheral blood. The DNA of the CDR3 is TGTGCCAGCAGGGCCCCGGCAAGTGTTCAGGTCAGGACTGAAGCTTTCTTT. Protein: CASRAPASVQVRTEAFF.